This T cell receptor (beta chain) was identified during a study of CD4 T cells in relation to SARS-CoV-2 and coronaviruses (dated by TCRdb to the early 2020s). Regarding the research as a whole: In the ViraFEST assay, PBMCs were grown with antigen for 10 days, and TCR beta CDR3s were then sequenced to identify antigen-specific clonal expansions. An HIV-1 Nef peptide pool or a no-peptide culture served as the negative reference condition. Shared crossreactive spike epitopes were mapped to their HLA restriction using patient-derived lymphoblastoid cell lines. Memory CD4+ T cell crossreactivity between SARS-CoV-2 and common cold coronavirus spike proteins was assessed at the TCR clonotype level in the study. The Adaptive Biotechnologies TCR-sequencing kit was used to sequence samples from three pre-COVID donors and the naive versus memory experiments, while other data came from Illumina-based sequencing. Expansion assays from other donors in the study were sequenced with a different, Illumina-based TCR-beta assay. What the authors observed across the whole study: Since the crossreactivity analysis centred on spike protein, crossreactivity against other viral proteins was not assessed. Memory CD4+ clonotypes crossrecognizing SARS-CoV-2 and at least one common cold coronavirus spike were found in 60% to 70% of donors. Pre-pandemic and post-infection samples were not both contributed by any donor, so tracing of the source of pre-existing responses was limited. Compared with monoreactive clones, crossreactive clones had significantly weaker SARS-CoV-2-driven expansion, a result consistent with antigenic imprinting. Small numbers of patients and of tested TCRs were a limitation of the study.

Taken from cysteine to phenylalanine, the CDR3 has 13 residues. Only CDR3 DNA remains: 39 bases, in frame from the first base. CDR1 SGHAT and CDR2 FQNNGV are derived from the germline V gene. The V end loses 5 bases and the J end loses 3 bases, and a stretch of 10 bases separates them. Library preparation was by the immunoSEQ multiplex PCR assay. The study's processing was this. During preprocessing, nonproductive sequences were discarded, as were any CDR3s that did not begin with C, did not end with F or W, or were shorter than 7 amino acids. The MANAFEST web app identified antigen-specific clonotypes based on expansion compared with the reference and other culture wells. A clone was considered positive if the clone showed significant expansion compared with the reference culture in 2 of 3 replicate wells at an FDR below 0.05. For a clone to be considered positive, significant expansion relative to all other tandem wells and an odds ratio above 5 were also required. After three terminal residues were trimmed from each end, CDR3 homology was quantified as pairwise Levenshtein distance using the stringdist R package. Drawn from immuneACCESS, this table holds only the in-frame rearrangements with V and J called that TCRdb kept. Clones are partly lost; checked studies trace under half to an unresolved V gene and leave the rest unexplained. The V and J calls and clone size are taken from that table; D and trimming were inferred from the DNA. The sample includes tens of thousands of clones, with about 75% observed a single time. The ten largest clones add up to over 10% of the sample.

CD4+ T cells from unexposed donors were collected before the COVID-19 pandemic (2011-2018). After less than eleven days of culture, CD4+ T cells were isolated with the EasySep CD4+ T cell isolation kit. As far as cell numbers permitted, CD4+ T cells from unexposed donors were tested for reactivity against SARS-CoV-2 S and N as well as four spike pools from common cold coronaviruses. Each well received over 1.5 million PBMCs, cultured in IMDM supplemented with roughly 4.9% human AB serum and about 9.2 IU/ml IL-2. Half of the culture medium was replaced with fresh IL-2-containing medium on days 3 and 7. Each peptide culture condition was generally run in triplicate replicate wells. Leukapheresis product for the unexposed donors was purchased commercially. PBMCs were isolated from leukapheresis product or whole blood by Ficoll-Paque PLUS gradient centrifugation. PBMCs were either cryopreserved at -140 degrees C or used fresh in the expansion assay. The QIAamp Micro DNA Kit was used to extract genomic DNA from the CD4+ T cells.

Comment on this clone: It has no known antigen specificity. Base qualities are not at hand, and no much larger clone is one base apart.

The TCR originated in a human donor in good health. The rearranged segments are TRBV11-2 and TRBJ1-2, with TRBD1 tentatively as D gene (6 bases match). The source material was CD4+ T cells from PBMCs, cultured in vitro. At the DNA level, the sequence is TGTGCCAGCAGCATACAGGGTTACTATGGCTACACCTTC. Translated, this gives CASSIQGYYGYTF.